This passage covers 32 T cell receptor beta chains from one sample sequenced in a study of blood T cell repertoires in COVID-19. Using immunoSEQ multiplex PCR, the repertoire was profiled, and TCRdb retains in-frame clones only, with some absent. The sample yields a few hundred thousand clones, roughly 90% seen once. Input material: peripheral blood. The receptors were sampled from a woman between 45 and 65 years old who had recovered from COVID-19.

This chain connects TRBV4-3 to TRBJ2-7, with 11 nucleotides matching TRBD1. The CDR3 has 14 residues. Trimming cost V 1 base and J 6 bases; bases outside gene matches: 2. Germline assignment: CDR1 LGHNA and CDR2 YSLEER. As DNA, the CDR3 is TGCGCCAGCAGCCAAGGTGGGACAGGGGGCGAGCAGTACTTC. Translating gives CASSQGGTGGEQYF.

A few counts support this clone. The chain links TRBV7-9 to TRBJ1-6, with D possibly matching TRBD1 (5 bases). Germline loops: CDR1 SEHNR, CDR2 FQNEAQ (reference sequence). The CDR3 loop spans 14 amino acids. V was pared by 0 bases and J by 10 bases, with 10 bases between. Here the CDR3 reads CASSLAREGSPLHF. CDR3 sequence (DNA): TGTGCCAGCAGCTTAGCCAGGGAGGGATCACCCCTCCACTTT.

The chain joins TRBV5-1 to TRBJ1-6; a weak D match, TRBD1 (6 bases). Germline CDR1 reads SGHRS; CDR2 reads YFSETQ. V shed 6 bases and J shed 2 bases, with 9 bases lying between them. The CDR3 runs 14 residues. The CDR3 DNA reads TGCGCCAGCAAAGGGGGAACCTATAATTCACCCCTCCACTTT. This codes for CASKGGTYNSPLHF.

CDR3 coding DNA: TGTGCCAGCAACCCCGGGGGGCTCGGCTATGGCTACACCTTC. Protein sequence: CASNPGGLGYGYTF. This chain links TRBV6-2 or TRBV6-3 with TRBJ1-2, with D possibly TRBD1 on 6 matching bases. The CDR3 has 14 residues. Germline V gene data show CDR1 as MNHEY and CDR2 as SVGEGT. V was pared by 7 bases and J by 4 bases, with 16 bases between.

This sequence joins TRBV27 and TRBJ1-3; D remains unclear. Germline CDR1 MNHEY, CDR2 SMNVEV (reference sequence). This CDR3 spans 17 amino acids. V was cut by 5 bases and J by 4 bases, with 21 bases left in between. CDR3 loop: CASSPLGPRGLGNTIYF. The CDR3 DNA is TGTGCCAGCAGTCCCCTAGGTCCTCGGGGATTAGGAAACACCATATATTTT.

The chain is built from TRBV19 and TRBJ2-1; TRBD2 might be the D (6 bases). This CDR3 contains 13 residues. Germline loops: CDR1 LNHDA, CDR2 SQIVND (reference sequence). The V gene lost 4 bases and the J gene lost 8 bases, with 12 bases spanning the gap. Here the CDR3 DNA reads TGTGCCAGTAGTACACTCCGGAGGGATGAGCAGTTCTTC. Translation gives CASSTLRRDEQFF.

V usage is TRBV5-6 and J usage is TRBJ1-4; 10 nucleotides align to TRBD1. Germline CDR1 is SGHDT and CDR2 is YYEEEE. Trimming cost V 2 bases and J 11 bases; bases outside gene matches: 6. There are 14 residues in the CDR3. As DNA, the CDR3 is TGTGCCAGCAGCTTCCGGGACAGGGGCTGGAAACTGTTTTTT. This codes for CASSFRDRGWKLFF.

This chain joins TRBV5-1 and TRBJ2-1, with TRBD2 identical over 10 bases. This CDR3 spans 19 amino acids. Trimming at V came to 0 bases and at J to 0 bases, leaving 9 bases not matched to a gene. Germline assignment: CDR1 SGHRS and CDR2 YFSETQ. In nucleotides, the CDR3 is TGCGCCAGCAGCTTGGTACGGCTAGCGGGGGCAAGCTCCTACAATGAGCAGTTCTTC. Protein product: CASSLVRLAGASSYNEQFF.

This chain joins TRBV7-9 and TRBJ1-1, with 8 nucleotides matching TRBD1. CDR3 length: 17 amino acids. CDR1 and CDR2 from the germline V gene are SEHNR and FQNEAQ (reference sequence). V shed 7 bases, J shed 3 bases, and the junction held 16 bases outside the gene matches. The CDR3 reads CASTPDRDFFLDTEAFF. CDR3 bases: TGTGCCAGCACCCCGGACAGGGATTTTTTTCTGGACACTGAAGCTTTCTTT.

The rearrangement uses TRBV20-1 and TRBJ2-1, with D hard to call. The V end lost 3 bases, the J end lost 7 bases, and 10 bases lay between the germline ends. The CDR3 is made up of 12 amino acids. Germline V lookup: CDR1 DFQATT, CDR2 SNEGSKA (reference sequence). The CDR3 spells CSASRVFNEQFF. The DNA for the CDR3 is TGCAGTGCTAGTCGGGTCTTTAATGAGCAGTTCTTC.

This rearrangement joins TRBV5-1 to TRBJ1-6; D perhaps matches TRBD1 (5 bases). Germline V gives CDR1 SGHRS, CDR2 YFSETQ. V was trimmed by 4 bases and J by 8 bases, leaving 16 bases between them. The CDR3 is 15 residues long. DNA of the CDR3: TGCGCCAGCAGCATCCAGGGTCTCGGCGATTCACCCCTCCACTTT. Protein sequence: CASSIQGLGDSPLHF.

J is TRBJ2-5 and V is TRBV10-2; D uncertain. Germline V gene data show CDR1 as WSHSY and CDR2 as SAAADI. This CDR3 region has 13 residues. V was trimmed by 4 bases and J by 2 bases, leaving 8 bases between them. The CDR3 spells CASSGGFQETQYF. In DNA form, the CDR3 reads TGCGCCAGCAGTGGAGGCTTTCAAGAGACCCAGTACTTC.

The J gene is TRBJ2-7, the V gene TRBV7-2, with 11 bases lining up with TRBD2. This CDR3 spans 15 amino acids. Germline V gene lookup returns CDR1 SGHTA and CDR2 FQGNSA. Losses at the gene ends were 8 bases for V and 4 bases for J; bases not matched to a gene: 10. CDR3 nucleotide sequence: TGTGCCAGCTCCACTAGCGGGAGTTCTAGGTACGAGCAGTACTTC. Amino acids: CASSTSGSSRYEQYF.

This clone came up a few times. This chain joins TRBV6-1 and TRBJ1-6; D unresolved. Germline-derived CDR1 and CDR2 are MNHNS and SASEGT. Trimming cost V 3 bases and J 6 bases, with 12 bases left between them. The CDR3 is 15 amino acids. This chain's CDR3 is CASSEDGRFNSPLHF. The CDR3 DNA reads TGTGCCAGCAGTGAGGACGGGAGATTTAATTCACCCCTCCACTTT.

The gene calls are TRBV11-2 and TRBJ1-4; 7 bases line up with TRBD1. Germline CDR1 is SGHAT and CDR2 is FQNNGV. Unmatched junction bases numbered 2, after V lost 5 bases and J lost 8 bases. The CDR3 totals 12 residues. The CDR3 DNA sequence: TGTGCCAGCAGCCCACAGGGGGAAAAACTGTTTTTT. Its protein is CASSPQGEKLFF.

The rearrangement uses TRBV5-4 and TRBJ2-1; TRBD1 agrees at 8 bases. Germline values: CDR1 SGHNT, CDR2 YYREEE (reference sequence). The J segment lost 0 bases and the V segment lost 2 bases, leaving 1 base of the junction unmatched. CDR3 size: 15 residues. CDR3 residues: CASSFGTGSYNEQFF. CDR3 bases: TGTGCCAGCAGCTTTGGGACAGGCTCCTACAATGAGCAGTTCTTC.

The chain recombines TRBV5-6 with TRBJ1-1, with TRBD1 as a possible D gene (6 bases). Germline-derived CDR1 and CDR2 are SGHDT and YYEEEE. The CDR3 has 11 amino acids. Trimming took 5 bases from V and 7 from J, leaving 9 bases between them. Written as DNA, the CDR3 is TGTGCCAGCAGAGGGGGGGGTGAAGCTTTCTTT. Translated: CASRGGGEAFF.

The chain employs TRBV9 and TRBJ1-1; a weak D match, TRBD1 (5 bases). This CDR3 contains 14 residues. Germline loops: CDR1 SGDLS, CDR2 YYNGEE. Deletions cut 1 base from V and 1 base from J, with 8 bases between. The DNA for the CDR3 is TGTGCCAGCAGCGTACTCGGACAGAACACTGAAGCTTTCTTT. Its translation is CASSVLGQNTEAFF.

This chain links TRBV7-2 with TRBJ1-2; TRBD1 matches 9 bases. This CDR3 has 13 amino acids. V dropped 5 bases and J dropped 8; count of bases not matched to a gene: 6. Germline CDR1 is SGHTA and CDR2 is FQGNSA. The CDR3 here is CASSPGQGGGYTF. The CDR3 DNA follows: TGTGCCAGCAGCCCGGGACAGGGAGGCGGCTACACCTTC.

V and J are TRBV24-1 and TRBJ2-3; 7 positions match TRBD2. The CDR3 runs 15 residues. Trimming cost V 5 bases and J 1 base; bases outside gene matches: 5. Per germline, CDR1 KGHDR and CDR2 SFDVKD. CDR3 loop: CATSVPSGRTDTQYF. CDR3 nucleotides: TGTGCCACCAGTGTACCTAGCGGACGCACAGATACGCAGTATTTT.

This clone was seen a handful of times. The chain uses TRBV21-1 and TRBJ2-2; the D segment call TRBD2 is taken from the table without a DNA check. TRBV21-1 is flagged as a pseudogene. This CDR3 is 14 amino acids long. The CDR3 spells CASSRGWVTGELFF. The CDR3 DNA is TGTGCCAGCAGCAGAGGTTGGGTCACCGGGGAGCTGTTTTTT.

The CDR3 here is CSVAGLAGGTYEQYF. The CDR3 DNA sequence: TGCAGCGTAGCGGGACTAGCGGGAGGAACCTACGAGCAGTACTTC. The gene calls are TRBV29-1 and TRBJ2-7, with TRBD2 identical over 15 bases. J gave up 2 bases and V 6 bases, and 5 bases lay outside the gene matches. This CDR3 is 15 amino acids long. Per the germline V gene, CDR1 is SQVTM and CDR2 is ANQGSEA.

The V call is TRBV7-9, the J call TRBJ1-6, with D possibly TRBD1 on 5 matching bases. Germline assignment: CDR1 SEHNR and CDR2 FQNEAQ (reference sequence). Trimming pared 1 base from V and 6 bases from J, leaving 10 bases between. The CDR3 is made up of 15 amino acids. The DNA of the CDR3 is TGTGCCAGCAGCTTAGTTTCGGGACTTAATTCACCCCTCCACTTT. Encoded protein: CASSLVSGLNSPLHF.

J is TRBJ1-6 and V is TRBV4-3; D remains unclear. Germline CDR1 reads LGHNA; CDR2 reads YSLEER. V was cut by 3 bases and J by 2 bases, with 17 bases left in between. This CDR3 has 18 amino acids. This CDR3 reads CASSQDLEGNPYNSPLHF. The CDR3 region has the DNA TGCGCCAGCAGCCAGGATTTAGAGGGTAACCCCTATAATTCACCCCTCCACTTT.

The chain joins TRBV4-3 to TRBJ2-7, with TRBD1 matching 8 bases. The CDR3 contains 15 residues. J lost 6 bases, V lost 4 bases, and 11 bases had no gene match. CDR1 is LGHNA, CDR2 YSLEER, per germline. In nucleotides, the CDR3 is TGCGCCAGCAGCCGAGGGACAGGCGCAAGGTCCGAGCAGTACTTC. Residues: CASSRGTGARSEQYF.

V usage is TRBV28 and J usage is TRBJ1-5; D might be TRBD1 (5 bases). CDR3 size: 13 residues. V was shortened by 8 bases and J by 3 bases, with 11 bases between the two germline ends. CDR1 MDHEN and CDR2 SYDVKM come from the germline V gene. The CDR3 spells CASAGTLNQPQHF. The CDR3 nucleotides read TGTGCCAGCGCGGGGACCCTCAATCAGCCCCAGCATTTT.

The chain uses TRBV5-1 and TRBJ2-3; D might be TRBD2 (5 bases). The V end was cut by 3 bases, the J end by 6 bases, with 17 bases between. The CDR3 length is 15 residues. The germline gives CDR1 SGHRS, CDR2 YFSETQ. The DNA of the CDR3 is TGCGCCAGCAGCTCGAGGGATCCTAACGGGGATACGCAGTATTTT. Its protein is CASSSRDPNGDTQYF.

The CDR3 nucleotides are TGTGCCAGCAGCACAGAGATCACGGGGGAGCTGTTTTTT. Protein sequence: CASSTEITGELFF. The chain carries TRBV5-4 and TRBJ2-2; D is ambiguous. The CDR3 runs to 13 residues. The germline V gene has CDR1 SGHNT and CDR2 YYREEE (reference sequence). V dropped 4 bases and J dropped 8 bases, with 12 bases sitting between them.

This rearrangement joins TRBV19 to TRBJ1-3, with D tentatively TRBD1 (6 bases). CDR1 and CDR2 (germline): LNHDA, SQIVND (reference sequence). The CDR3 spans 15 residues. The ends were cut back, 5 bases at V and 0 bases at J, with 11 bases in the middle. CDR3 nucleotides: TGTGCCAGTAGTGTGGGGGCCGGCTCTGGAAACACCATATATTTT. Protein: CASSVGAGSGNTIYF.

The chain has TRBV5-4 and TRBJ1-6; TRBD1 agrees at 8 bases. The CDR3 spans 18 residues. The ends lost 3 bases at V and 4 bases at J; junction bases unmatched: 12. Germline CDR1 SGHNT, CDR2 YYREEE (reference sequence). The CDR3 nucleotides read TGTGCCAGCAGCTCGGTTTTCGGCAGGGGGCAATATAATTCACCCCTCCACTTT. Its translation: CASSSVFGRGQYNSPLHF.

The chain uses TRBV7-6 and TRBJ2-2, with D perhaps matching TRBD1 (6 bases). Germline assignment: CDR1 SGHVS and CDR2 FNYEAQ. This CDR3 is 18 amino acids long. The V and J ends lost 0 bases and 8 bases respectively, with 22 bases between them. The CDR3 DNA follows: TGTGCCAGCAGCTTAGCCTATCGACAGGCGAAAGGAATGGGGGAGCTGTTTTTT. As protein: CASSLAYRQAKGMGELFF.

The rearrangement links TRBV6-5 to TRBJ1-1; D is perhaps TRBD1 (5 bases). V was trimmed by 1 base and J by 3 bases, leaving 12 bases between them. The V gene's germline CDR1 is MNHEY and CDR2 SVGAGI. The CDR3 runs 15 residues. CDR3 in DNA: TGTGCCAGCAGTTACTGGGACCGGGGGGACACTGAAGCTTTCTTT. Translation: CASSYWDRGDTEAFF.